The sequence of this TCR beta chain was determined in a study of blood T cell repertoires in COVID-19. Overall study: Samples of COVID-19 (acute and convalescent) were obtained from the United States, Italy and Spain. T cells, B-cell-depleted T cells, or PBMCs provided the cDNA or gDNA that served as material.

The CDR3 is 15 amino acids. V dropped 5 bases and J dropped 0 bases, with 14 bases sitting between them. Germline CDR1 is MNHEY and CDR2 is SVGAGI. How the authors handled the data: Amplified reference gene primers provided the basis for estimating nucleated cell counts. Measured with immunoSEQ multiplex PCR; TCRdb has only the in-frame clones, and not every one. V and J calls and clone size are given by that table; D and trimming were obtained from the DNA. The sample holds a few hundred thousand clones, approximately 81% seen once. The TCR was taken from a woman aged 18-29 years with acute or convalescent COVID-19. Sequencing input: peripheral blood. This chain links TRBV6-5 with TRBJ2-7; D remains ambiguous. The CDR3 is CASSRLSWSSYEQYF. Written as DNA, the CDR3 is TGTGCCAGCAGTCGACTGTCCTGGAGCTCCTACGAGCAGTACTTC.